The present TCR beta chain was sequenced within a study of shared clonotypes between healthy human individuals. The overall study: Per donor, three plates held CD4 naive cells, three held CD4 memory, two held CD8 naive and one held CD8 memory. The study, taken as a whole, reports: Non-shared clonotypes were found to have lower generation probabilities than the clonotypes that were shared by all four of the sorted-subset donors. Only blood samples were collected, and tissue repertoires likely differ.

Sequencing used immunoSEQ multiplex PCR; TCRdb keeps in-frame clones, though not all of them. The sample has approximately 1,500,000 clones; 95% to 99% are singletons. The CDR3 totals 12 residues. CDR1 is SEHNR and CDR2 is FQNEAQ in the germline V gene (reference sequence). Trimming shortened V by 5 bases and J by 0 bases, and 5 bases separated the two germline ends. Regarding this clone: Its antigen is currently unknown.

Sample: naive CD4+ T cells sorted from blood. Sample subset: CD45RA+ positively selected. The chain couples TRBV7-9 to TRBJ2-7, with unresolved D. This TCR derives from a man aged 25 to 45 in good health. CDR3 loop: CASSVSSYEQYF. CDR3 coding DNA: TGTGCCAGCAGCGTAAGCTCCTACGAGCAGTACTTC.